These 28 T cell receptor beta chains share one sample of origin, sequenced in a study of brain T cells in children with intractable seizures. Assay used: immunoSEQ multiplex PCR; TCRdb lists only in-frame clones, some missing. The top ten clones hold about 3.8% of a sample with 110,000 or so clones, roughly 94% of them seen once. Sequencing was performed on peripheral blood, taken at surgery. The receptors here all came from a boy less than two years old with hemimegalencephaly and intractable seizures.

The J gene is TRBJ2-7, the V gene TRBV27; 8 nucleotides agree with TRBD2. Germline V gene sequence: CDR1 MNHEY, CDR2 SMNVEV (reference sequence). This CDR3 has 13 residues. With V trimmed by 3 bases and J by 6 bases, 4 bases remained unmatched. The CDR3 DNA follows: TGTGCCAGCAGTTTCGGGACTAGGGGCGAGCAGTACTTC. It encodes CASSFGTRGEQYF.

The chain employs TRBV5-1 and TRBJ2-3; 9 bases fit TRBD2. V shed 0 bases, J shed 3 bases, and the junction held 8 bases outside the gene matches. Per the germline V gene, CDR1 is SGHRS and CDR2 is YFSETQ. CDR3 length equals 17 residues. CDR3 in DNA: TGCGCCAGCAGCTTGGGTTGGCGGGAGGGCCCGACAGATACGCAGTATTTT. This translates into CASSLGWREGPTDTQYF. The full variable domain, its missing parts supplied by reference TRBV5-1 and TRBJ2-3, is KAGVTQTPRYLIKTRGQQVTLSCSPISGHRSVSWYQQTPGQGLQFLFEYFSETQRNKGNFPGRFSGRQFSNSRSEMNVSTLELGDSALYLCASSLGWREGPTDTQYFGPGTRLTVL.

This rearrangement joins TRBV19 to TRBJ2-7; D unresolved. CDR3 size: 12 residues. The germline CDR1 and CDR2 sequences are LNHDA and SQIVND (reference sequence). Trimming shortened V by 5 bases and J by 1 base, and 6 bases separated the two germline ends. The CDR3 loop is CASSPGSYEQYF. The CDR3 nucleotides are TGTGCCAGTAGTCCCGGGTCCTACGAGCAGTACTTC.

In DNA, the CDR3 is TGTGCCTGGAGTGGGTGGGGGAACACTGAAGCTTTCTTT. This sequence encodes CAWSGWGNTEAFF. The chain has TRBV30 and TRBJ1-1; no clear D gene. The germline V and J ends were trimmed by 1 base and 1 base, with 7 bases remaining between them. The germline V gene encodes CDR1 GTSNPN and CDR2 SVGIG (reference sequence). The CDR3 is 13 amino acids.

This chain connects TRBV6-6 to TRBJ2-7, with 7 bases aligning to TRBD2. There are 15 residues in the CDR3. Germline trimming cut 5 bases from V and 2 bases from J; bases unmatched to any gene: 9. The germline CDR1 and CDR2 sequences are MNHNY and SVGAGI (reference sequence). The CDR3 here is CASSPSGRGTYEQYF. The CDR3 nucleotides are TGTGCCAGCAGTCCCAGTGGGAGGGGAACCTACGAGCAGTACTTC.

This CDR3 is CASTLRGDTQYF. The CDR3 DNA follows: TGTGCCAGCACCCTAAGGGGGGATACGCAGTATTTT. The rearrangement joins TRBV12-3 or TRBV12-4 to TRBJ2-3, with TRBD1 as a possible D gene (6 bases). The V end was cut by 7 bases, the J end by 6 bases, with 11 bases between. The CDR3 runs to 12 residues.

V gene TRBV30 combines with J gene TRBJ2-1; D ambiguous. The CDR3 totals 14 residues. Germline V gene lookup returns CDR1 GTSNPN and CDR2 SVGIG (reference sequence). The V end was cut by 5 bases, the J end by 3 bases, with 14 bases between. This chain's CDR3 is CAWCPNGHYNEQFF. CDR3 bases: TGTGCCTGGTGTCCCAATGGCCACTACAATGAGCAGTTCTTC.

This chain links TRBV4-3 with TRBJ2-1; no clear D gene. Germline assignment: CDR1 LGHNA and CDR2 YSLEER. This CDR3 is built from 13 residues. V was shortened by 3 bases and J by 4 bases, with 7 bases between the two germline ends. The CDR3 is CASSHRQYNEQFF. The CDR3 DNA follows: TGCGCCAGCAGCCATAGGCAGTACAATGAGCAGTTCTTC.

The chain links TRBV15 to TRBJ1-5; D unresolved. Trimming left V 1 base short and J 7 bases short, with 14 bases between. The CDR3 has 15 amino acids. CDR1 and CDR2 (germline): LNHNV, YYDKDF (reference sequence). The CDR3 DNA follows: TGTGCCACCAGCAGAGTCGGCAGACTTCGACAGCCCCAGCATTTT. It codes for CATSRVGRLRQPQHF.

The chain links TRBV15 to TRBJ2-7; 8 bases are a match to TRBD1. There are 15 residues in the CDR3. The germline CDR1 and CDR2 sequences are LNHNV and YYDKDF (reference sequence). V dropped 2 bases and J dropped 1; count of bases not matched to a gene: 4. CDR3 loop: CATSRSQGASYEQYF. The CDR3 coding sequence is TGTGCCACCAGCAGATCGCAGGGGGCTTCCTACGAGCAGTACTTC. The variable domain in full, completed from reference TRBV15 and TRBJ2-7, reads DAMVIQNPRYQVTQFGKPVTLSCSQTLNHNVMYWYQQKSSQAPKLLFHYYDKDFNNEADTPDNFQSRRPNTSFCFLDIRSPGLGDTAMYLCATSRSQGASYEQYFGPGTRLTVT.

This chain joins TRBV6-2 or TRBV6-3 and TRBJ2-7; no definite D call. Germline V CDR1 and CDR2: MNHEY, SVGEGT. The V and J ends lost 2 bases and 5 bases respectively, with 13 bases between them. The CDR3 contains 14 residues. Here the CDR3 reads CASSYTLLGNEQYF. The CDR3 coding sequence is TGTGCCAGCAGTTACACCCTTCTCGGCAACGAGCAGTACTTC.

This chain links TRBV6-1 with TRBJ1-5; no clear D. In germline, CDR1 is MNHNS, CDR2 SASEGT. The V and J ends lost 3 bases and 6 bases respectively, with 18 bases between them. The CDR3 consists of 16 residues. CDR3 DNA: TGTGCCAGCAGTGAGTTCGGCGGGATCTTCGGTCAGCCCCAGCATTTT. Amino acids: CASSEFGGIFGQPQHF.

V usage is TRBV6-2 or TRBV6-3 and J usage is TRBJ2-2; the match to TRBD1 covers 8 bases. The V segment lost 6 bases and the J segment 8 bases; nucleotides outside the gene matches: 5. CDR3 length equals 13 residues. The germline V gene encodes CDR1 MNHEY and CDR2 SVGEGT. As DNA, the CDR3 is TGTGCCAGCAGCCGGACAGGGACAGGGGAGCTGTTTTTT. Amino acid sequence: CASSRTGTGELFF.

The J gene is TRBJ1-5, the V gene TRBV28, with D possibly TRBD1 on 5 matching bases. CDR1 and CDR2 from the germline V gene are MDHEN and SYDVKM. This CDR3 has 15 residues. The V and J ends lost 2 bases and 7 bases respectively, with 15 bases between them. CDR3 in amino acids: CASSLGGFQAQPQHF. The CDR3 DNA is TGTGCCAGCAGTTTAGGGGGGTTTCAAGCCCAGCCCCAGCATTTT.

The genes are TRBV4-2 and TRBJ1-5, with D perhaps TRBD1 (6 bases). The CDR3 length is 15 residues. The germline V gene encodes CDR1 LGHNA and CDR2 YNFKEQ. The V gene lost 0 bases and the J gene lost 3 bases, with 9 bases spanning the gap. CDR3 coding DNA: TGTGCCAGCAGCCAAGATGGGGGCCCCAATCAGCCCCAGCATTTT. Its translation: CASSQDGGPNQPQHF.

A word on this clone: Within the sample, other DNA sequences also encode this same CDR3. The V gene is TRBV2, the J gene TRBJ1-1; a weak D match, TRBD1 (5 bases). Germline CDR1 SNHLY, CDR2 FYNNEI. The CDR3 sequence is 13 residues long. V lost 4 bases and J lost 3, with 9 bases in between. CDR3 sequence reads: CASSGQGDTEAFF. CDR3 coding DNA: TGTGCCAGCAGTGGGCAGGGTGACACTGAAGCTTTCTTT.

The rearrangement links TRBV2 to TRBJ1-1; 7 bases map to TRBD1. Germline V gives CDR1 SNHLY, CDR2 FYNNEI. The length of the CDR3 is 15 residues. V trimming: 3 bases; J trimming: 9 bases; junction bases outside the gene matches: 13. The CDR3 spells CASSDPAPGQKKAFF. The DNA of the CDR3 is TGTGCCAGCAGTGACCCCGCCCCGGGACAGAAGAAAGCTTTCTTT.

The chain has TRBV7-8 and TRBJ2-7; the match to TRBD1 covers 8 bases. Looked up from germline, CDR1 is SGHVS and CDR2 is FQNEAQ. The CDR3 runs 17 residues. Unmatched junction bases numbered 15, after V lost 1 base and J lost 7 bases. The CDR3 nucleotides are TGTGCCAGCAGCTTAGAAACCGGCGAGCAGGGGGCAGGGGAGCAGTACTTC. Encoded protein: CASSLETGEQGAGEQYF. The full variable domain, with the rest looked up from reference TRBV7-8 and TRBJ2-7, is GAGVSQSPRYKVAKRGQDVALRCDPISGHVSLFWYQQALGQGPEFLTYFQNEAQLDKSGLPSDRFFAERPEGSVSTLKIQRTQQEDSAVYLCASSLETGEQGAGEQYFGPGTRLTVT.

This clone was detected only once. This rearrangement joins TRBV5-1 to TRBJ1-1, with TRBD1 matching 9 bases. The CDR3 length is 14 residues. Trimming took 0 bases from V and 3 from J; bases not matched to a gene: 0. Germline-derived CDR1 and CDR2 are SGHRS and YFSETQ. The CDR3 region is CASSLDRGHTEAFF. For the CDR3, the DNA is TGCGCCAGCAGCTTGGACAGGGGGCACACTGAAGCTTTCTTT.

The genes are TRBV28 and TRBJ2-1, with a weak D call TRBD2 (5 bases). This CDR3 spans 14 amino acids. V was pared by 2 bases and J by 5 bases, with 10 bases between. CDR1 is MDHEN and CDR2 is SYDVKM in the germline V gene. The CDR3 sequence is CASSLGGSNNEQFF. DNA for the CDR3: TGTGCCAGCAGTTTAGGAGGTAGCAACAATGAGCAGTTCTTC.

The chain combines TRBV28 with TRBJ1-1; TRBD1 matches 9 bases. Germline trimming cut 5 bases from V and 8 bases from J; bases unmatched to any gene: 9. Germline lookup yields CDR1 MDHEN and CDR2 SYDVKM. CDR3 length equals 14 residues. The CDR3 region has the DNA TGTGCCAGCAGTACATACGGGACAGGGCTGGAAGCTTTCTTT. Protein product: CASSTYGTGLEAFF.

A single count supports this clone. This chain's CDR3 is CSARKGTEAFF. The CDR3, as DNA: TGCAGTGCTAGAAAGGGGACTGAAGCTTTCTTT. The chain has TRBV20-1 and TRBJ1-1; maybe TRBD1 (5 bases). The CDR3 covers 11 residues. V lost 2 bases and J 5 bases, leaving 6 bases between the germline ends. Germline CDR1 DFQATT, CDR2 SNEGSKA (reference sequence).

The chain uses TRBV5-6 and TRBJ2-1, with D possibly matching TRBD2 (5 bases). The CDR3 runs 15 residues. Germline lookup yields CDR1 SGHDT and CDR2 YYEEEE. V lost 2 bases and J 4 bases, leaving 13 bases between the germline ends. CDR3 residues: CASSFEGVTYNEQFF. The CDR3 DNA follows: TGTGCCAGCAGCTTTGAGGGAGTGACTTACAATGAGCAGTTCTTC.

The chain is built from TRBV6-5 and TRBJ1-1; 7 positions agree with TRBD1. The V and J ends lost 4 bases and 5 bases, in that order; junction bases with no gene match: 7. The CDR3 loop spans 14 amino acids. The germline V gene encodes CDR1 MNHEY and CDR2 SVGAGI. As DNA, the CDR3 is TGTGCCAGCAGTTTCGGACAGGTAGGGACTGAAGCTTTCTTT. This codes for CASSFGQVGTEAFF.

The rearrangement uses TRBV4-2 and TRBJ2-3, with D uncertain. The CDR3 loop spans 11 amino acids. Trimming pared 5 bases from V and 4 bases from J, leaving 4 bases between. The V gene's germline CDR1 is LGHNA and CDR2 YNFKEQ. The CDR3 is CASSAADTQYF. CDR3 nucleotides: TGTGCCAGCAGCGCTGCAGATACGCAGTATTTT.

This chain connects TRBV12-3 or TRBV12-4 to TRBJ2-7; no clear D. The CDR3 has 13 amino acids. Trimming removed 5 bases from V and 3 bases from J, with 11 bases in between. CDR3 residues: CASSPRKGYEQYF. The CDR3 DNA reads TGTGCCAGCAGTCCCCGTAAGGGCTACGAGCAGTACTTC.

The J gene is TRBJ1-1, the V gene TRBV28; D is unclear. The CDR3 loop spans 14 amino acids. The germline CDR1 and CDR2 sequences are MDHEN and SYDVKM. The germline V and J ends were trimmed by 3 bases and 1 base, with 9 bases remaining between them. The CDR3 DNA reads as TGTGCCAGCAGTTTTTTTTCAGGGAACACTGAAGCTTTCTTT. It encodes CASSFFSGNTEAFF.

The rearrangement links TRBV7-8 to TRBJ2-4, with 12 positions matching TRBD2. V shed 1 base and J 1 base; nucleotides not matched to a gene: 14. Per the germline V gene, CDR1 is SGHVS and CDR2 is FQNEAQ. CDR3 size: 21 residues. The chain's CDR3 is CASSLGFRLAGGPGAKNIQYF. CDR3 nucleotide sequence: TGTGCCAGCAGCTTAGGATTTCGGCTAGCGGGAGGGCCTGGGGCCAAAAACATTCAGTACTTC.